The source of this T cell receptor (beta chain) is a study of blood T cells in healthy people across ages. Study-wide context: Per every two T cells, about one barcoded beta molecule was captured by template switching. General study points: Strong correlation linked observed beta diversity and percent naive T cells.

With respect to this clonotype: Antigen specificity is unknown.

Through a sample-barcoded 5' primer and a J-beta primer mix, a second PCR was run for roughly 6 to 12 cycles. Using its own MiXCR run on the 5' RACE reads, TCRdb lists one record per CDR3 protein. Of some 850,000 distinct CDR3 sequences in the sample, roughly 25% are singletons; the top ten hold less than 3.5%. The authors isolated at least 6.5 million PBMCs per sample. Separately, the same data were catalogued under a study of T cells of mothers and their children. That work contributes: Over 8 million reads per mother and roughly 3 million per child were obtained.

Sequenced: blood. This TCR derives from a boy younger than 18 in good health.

CDR3 loop: CASSVTSLGTQYF. The CDR3 DNA reads as TGTGCCAGCAGTGTGACTAGTCTCGGGACCCAGTACTTC. This chain joins TRBV12-3 or TRBV12-4 and TRBJ2-5, with D possibly being TRBD2 (6 bases). V was cut by 5 bases and J by 7 bases, with 14 bases left in between. The CDR3 is 13 residues long.